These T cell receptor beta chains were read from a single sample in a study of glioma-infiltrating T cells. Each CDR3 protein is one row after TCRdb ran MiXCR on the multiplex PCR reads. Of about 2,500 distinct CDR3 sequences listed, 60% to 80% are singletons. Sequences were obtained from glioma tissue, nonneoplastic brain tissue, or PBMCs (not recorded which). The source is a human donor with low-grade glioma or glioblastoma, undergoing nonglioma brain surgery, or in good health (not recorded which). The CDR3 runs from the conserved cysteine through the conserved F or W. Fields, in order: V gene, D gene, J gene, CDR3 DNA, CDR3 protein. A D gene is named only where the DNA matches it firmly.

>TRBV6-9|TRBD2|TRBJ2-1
TGTGCCAGCAGTCTTTCGACTAGCGGGAGGTATGATGAGCAGTTCTTC
CASSLSTSGRYDEQFF
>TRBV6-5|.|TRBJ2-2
TGTGCCAGCACCGACCCGGGGCAGGGGGGAGCCACCGGGGAGCCGTTTTTT
CASTDPGQGGATGEPFF
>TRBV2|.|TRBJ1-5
TGTGCCAGCAGTTCTACGACGGGGGCGGATCAGCCCCAGCATTTT
CASSSTTGADQPQHF
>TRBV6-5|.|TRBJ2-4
TGTGCCAGCAGGCTGACAGTAGCCAAAAACATTCAGTACTTC
CASRLTVAKNIQYF
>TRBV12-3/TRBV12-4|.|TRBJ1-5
TGTGTTAGCAGTTTAGTATCGGCGGGGGAGCCATATAGCAATCAGCCCCAGCATTTT
CVSSLVSAGEPYSNQPQHF
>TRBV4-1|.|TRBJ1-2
TGCGCCAGCAGCCCCGATCGCCTAACCGGAGGCTACACCTTC
CASSPDRLTGGYTF
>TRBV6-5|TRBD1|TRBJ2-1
TGTGCCAGCAGTTCCTTTCCGGGACAGGGGCCCAGTGAGCAGCTCTTC
CASSSFPGQGPSEQLF
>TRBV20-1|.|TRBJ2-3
TGCAGTGCTAGAGGAAGGGGTACCCGGTATTTT
CSARGRGTRYF
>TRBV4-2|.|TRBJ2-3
TGTGCCAGCAGCCCCGAGGGACCTCGCGCAGATACGCAGTATTTT
CASSPEGPRADTQYF
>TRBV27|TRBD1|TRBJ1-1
TGTGCCAGCAGTGGCGATTGGACAGGGAGGACTGAAGCTTTCTTT
CASSGDWTGRTEAFF